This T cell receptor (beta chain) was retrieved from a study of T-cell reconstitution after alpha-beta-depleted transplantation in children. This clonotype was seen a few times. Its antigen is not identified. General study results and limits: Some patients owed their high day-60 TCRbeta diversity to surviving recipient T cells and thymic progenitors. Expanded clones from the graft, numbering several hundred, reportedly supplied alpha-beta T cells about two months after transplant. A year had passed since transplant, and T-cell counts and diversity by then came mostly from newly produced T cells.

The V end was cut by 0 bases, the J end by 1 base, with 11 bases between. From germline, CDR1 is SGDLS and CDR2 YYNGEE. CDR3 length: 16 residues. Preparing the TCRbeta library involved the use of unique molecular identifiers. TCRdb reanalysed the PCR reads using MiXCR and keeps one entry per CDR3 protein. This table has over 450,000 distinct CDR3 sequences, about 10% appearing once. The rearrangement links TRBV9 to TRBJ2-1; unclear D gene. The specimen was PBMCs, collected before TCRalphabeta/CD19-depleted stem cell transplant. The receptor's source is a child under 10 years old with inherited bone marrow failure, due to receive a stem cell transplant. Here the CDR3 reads CASSVGSFGSYNEQFF. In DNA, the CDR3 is TGTGCCAGCAGCGTAGGCAGTTTTGGGTCCTACAATGAGCAGTTCTTC.